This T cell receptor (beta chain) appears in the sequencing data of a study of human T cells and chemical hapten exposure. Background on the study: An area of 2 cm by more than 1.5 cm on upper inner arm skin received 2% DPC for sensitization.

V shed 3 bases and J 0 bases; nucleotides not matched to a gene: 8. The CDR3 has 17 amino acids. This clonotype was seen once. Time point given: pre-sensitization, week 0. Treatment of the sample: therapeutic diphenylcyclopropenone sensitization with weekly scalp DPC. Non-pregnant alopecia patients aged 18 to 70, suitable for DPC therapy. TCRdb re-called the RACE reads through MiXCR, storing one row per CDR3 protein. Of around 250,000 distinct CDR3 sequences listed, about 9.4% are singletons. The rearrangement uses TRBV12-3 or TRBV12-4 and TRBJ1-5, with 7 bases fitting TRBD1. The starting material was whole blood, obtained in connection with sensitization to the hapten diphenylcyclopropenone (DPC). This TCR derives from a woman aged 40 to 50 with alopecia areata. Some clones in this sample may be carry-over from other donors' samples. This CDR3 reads CASSFAGQKNSNQPQHF. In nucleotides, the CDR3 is TGTGCCAGCAGTTTTGCGGGACAGAAAAATAGCAATCAGCCCCAGCATTTT.